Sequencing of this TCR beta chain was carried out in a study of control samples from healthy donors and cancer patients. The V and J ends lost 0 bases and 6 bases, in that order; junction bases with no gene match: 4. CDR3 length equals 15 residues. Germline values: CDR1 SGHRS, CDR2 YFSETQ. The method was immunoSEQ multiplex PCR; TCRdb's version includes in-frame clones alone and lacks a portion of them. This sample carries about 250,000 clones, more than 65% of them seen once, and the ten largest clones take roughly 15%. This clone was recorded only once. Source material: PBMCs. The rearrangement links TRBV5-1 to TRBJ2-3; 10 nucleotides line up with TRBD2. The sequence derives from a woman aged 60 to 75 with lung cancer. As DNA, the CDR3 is TGCGCCAGCAGCTTGGCTAGCGGGGGACACGATACGCAGTATTTT. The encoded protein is CASSLASGGHDTQYF.